This is a list of T cell receptor beta chains from one sample in a study of shared clonotypes between healthy human individuals. The table came from immunoSEQ multiplex PCR; TCRdb's copy has only in-frame clones and leaves some out. Seen here are 1.5 million to 2.5 million clones, less than 95% observed once, and the top ten hold more than 0.9%. What was sequenced was naive CD8+ T cells sorted from blood. The receptors here all came from a man between 18 and 29 years old in good health. CDR3s include the opening cysteine and the closing phenylalanine or tryptophan. D genes are given only for firm matches. Size is omitted from some rows. Given values are once, few, many or a class for expanded clones.

d_call	clone_size	v_call	j_call	cdr3_aa	cdr3_nt
TRBD1	NA	TRBV30	TRBJ2-2	CALTGANTGELFF	TGTGCCCTGACAGGGGCGAACACCGGGGAGCTGTTTTTT
NA	few	TRBV5-4	TRBJ1-6	CASSPGPPGTNSPLHF	TGTGCCAGCAGCCCTGGGCCACCTGGAACGAATTCACCCCTCCACTTT
NA	NA	TRBV29-1	TRBJ2-7	CSVEFLGTEQYF	TGCAGCGTTGAATTCCTGGGTACCGAGCAGTACTTC
NA	NA	TRBV11-3	TRBJ2-7	CASSRGTGAPYEQYF	TGTGCCAGCAGCCGGGGGACTGGCGCACCGTACGAGCAGTACTTC
NA	once	TRBV5-1	TRBJ2-3	CASSPDGQGDTQYF	TGCGCCAGCAGCCCGGACGGGCAGGGCGATACGCAGTATTTT
TRBD2	NA	TRBV7-6	TRBJ2-1	CASSLVLAGILGNDEQFF	TGTGCCAGCAGCTTAGTCCTAGCGGGAATTTTAGGCAATGATGAGCAGTTCTTC
TRBD2	once	TRBV2	TRBJ2-2	CASTPGLTTGELFF	TGTGCCAGCACTCCGGGACTAACGACCGGGGAGCTGTTTTTT
NA	NA	TRBV10-2	TRBJ2-1	CAAQGGGGEQFF	TGCGCCGCGCAGGGAGGCGGCGGTGAGCAGTTCTTC
NA	NA	TRBV6-1	TRBJ2-4	CASSGGPKNIQYF	TGTGCCAGCAGTGGGGGGCCCAAAAACATTCAGTACTTC
NA	NA	TRBV5-1	TRBJ2-1	CASSYHVSSYNEQFF	TGCGCCAGCAGCTACCATGTGAGCTCCTACAATGAGCAGTTCTTC
NA	NA	TRBV19	TRBJ2-7	CASMDGSAGEQYF	TGTGCCAGTATGGACGGGAGCGCCGGCGAGCAGTACTTC
NA	NA	TRBV27	TRBJ2-2	CASSTTNTGELFF	TGTGCCAGCAGTACAACGAACACCGGGGAGCTGTTTTTT
NA	NA	TRBV5-5	TRBJ2-7	CASSLETGFSYEQYF	TGTGCCAGCAGCTTGGAAACGGGGTTCTCCTACGAGCAGTACTTC
NA	NA	TRBV18	TRBJ2-7	CASSLEGYEQYF	TGTGCCAGCTCCCTTGAAGGGTACGAGCAGTACTTC
NA	NA	TRBV2	TRBJ1-5	CASSEDFQGGNQPQHF	TGTGCCAGCAGTGAAGATTTTCAGGGCGGCAATCAGCCCCAGCATTTT
NA	NA	TRBV5-8	TRBJ2-1	CASSFPTPKSSYNEQFF	TGTGCCAGCAGCTTCCCGACCCCTAAGAGCTCCTACAATGAGCAGTTCTTC
NA	NA	TRBV13	TRBJ2-5	CASSLQGQETQYF	TGTGCCAGCAGCTTGCAGGGGCAAGAGACCCAGTACTTC
NA	NA	TRBV11-2	TRBJ2-1	CASSISGLSSYNEQFF	TGTGCCAGCAGCATTAGCGGTCTTAGCTCCTACAATGAGCAGTTCTTC
NA	NA	TRBV28	TRBJ1-5	CASNEYSNQPQHF	TGTGCCAGCAACGAATATAGCAATCAGCCCCAGCATTTT
NA	NA	TRBV13	TRBJ1-6	CASSLGQGGPPLHF	TGTGCCAGCAGCTTAGGACAGGGAGGGCCACCCCTCCACTTT